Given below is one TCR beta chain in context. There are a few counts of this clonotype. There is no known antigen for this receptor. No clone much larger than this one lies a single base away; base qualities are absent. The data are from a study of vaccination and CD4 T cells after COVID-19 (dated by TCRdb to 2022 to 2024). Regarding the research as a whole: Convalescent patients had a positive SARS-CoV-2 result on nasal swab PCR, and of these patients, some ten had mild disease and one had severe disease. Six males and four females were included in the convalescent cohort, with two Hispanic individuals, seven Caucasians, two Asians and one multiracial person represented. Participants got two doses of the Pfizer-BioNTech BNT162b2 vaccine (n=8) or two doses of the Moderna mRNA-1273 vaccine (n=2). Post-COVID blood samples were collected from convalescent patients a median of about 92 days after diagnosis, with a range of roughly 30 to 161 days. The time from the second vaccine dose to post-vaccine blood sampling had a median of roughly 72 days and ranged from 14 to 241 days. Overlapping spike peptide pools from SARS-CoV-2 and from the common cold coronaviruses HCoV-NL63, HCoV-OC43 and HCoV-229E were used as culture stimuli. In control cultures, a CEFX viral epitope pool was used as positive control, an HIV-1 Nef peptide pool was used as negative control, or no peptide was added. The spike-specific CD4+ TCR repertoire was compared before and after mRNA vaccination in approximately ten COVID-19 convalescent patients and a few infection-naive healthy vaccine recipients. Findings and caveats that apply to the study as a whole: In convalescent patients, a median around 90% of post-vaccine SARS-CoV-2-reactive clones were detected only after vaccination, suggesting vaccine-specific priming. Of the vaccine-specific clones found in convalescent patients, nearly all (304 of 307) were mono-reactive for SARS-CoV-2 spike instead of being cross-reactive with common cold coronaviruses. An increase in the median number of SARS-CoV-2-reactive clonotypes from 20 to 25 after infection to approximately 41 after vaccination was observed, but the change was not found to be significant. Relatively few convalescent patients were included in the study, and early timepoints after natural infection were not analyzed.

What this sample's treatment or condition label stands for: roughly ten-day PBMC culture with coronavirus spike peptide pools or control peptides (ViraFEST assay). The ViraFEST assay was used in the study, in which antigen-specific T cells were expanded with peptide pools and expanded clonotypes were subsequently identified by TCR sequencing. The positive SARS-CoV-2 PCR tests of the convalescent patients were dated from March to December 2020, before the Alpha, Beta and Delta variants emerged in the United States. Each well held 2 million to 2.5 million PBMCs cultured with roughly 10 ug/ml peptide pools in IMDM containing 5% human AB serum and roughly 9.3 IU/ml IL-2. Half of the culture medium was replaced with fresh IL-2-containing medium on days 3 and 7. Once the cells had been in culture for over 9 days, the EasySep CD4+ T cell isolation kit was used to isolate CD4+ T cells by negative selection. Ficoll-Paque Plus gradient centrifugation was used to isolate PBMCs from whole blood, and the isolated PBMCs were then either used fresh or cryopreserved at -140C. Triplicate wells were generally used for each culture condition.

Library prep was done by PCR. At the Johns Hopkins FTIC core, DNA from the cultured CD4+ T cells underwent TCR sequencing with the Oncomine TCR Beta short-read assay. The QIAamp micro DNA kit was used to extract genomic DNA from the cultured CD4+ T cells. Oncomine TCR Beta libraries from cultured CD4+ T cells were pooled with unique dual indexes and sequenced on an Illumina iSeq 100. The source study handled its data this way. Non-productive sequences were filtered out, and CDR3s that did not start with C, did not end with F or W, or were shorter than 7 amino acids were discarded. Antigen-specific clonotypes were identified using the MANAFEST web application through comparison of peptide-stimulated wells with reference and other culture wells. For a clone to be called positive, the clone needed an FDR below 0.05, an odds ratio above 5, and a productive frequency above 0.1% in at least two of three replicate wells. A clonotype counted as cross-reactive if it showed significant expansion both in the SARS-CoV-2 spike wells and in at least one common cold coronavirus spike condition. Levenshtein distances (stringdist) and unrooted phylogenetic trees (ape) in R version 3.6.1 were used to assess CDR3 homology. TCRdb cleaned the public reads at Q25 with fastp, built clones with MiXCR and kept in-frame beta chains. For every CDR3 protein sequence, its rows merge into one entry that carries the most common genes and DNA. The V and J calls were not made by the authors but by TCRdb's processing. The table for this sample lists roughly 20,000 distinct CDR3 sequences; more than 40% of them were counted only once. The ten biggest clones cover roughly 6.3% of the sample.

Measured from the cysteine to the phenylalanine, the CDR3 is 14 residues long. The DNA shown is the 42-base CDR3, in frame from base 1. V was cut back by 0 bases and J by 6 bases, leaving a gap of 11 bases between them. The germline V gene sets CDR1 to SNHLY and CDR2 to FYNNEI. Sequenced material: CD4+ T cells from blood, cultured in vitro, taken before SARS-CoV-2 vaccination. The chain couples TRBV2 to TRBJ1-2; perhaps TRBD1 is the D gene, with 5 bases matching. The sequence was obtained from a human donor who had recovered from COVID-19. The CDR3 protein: CASSEAGQGNGYTF. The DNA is TGTGCCAGCAGTGAAGCTGGGCAGGGAAATGGCTACACCTTC.